This TCR beta chain was observed in a study of blood T cell repertoires in COVID-19. Study summary: Samples representing acute and convalescent COVID-19 were sourced from the United States, Italy and Spain. In each case, the material was cDNA or gDNA derived from T cells, B-cell-depleted T cells, or PBMCs.

In the study's own analysis: The authors estimated nucleated cell counts from reference gene primer amplification. This table comes from immunoSEQ multiplex PCR, and its TCRdb copy is limited to in-frame clones, with some not included. V and J calls and clone size are given by that table; D and trimming were obtained from the DNA. The sample includes some 200,000 clones, around 80% of them seen just once. The CDR3 has 13 residues. The V end lost 4 bases, the J end lost 3 bases, and 9 bases lay between the germline ends. Germline V lookup: CDR1 LGHNA, CDR2 YNFKEQ. The chain links TRBV4-2 to TRBJ1-2, with D unresolved. The sequence came from a woman in her thirties or forties with acute or convalescent COVID-19. Input material: peripheral blood. The CDR3 DNA reads TGTGCCAGCAGCCCTGCGAGGCACTATGGCTACACCTTC. This sequence encodes CASSPARHYGYTF.